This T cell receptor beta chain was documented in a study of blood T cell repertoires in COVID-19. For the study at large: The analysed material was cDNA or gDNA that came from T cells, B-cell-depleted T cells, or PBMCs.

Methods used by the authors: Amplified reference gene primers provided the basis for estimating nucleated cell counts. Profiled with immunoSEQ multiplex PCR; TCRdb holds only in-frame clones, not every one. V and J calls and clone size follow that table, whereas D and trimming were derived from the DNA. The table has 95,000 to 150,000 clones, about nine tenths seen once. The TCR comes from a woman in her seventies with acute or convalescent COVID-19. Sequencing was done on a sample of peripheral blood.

The CDR3 region has the DNA TGTGCCAGTAGTCTACAGGGGGATAGCAATCAGCCCCAGCATTTT. Its translation is CASSLQGDSNQPQHF. The chain couples TRBV19 to TRBJ1-5; 8 nucleotides agree with TRBD1. CDR1 LNHDA and CDR2 SQIVND come from the germline V gene (reference sequence). This CDR3 has 15 amino acids. V lost 5 bases and J lost 0; bases outside the gene matches: 3.